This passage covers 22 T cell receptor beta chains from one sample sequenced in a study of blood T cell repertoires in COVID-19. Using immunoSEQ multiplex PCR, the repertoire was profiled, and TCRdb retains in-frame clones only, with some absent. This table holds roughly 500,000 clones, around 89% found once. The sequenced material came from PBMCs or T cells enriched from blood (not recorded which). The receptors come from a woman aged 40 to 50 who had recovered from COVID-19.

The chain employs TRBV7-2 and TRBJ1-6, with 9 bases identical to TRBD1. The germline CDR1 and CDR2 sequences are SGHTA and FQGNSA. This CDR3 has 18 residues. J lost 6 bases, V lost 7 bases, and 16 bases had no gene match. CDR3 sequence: CASTLRTSSDRGNSPLHF. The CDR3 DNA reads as TGTGCCAGCACCCTTCGGACATCGTCGGACAGGGGTAATTCACCCCTCCACTTT.

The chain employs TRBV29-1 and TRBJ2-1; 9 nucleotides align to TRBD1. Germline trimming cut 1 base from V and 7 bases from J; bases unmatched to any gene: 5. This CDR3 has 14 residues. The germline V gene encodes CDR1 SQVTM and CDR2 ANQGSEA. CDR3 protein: CSVEGGQGPNEQFF. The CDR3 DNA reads TGCAGCGTTGAAGGGGGACAGGGCCCAAATGAGCAGTTCTTC.

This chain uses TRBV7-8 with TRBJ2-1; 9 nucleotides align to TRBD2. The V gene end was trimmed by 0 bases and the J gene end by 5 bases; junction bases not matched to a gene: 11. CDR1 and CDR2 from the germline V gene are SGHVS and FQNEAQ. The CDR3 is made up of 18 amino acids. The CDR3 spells CASSLASRGGRADNEQFF. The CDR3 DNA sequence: TGTGCCAGCAGCTTAGCGTCCCGCGGCGGGAGGGCGGACAATGAGCAGTTCTTC.

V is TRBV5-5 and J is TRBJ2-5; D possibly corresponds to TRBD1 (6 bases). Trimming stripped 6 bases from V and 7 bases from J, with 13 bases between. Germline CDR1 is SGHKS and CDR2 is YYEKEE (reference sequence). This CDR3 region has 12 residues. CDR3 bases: TGTGCCAGCAACCAGGACAGAAGGACCCAGTACTTC. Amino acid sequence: CASNQDRRTQYF.

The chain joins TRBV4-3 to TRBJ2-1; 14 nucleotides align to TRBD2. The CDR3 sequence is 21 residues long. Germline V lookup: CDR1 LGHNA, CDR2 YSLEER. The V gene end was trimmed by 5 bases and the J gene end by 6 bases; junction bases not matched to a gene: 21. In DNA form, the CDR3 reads TGCGCCAGCAGCTTACGACTAGCGGGAGGGCCGGGGCAATCTTTCCCCAATGAGCAGTTCTTC. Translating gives CASSLRLAGGPGQSFPNEQFF.

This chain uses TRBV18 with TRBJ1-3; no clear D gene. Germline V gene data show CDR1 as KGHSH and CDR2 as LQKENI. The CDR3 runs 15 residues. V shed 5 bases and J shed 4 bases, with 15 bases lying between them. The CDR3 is CASSATPVYGNTIYF. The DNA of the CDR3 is TGTGCCAGCTCAGCTACCCCGGTTTACGGAAACACCATATATTTT.

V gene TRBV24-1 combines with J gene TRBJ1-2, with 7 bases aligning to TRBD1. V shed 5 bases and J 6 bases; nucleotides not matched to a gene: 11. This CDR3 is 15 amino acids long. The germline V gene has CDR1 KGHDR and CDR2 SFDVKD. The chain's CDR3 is CATSAGQTTIDGYTF. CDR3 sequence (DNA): TGTGCCACCAGTGCGGGACAGACAACTATAGATGGCTACACCTTC.

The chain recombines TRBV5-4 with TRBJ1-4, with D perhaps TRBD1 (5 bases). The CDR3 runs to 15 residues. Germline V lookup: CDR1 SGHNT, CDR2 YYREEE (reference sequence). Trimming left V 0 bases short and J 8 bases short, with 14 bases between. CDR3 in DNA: TGTGCCAGCAGCTTGGGTGGGCAGGGAGGAGAAAAACTGTTTTTT. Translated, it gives CASSLGGQGGEKLFF.

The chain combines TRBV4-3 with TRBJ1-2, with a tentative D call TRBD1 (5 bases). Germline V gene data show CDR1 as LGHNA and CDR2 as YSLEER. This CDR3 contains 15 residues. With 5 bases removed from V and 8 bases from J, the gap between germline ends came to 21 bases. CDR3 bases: TGCGCCAGCAGCATACGACGCGGCCAGGGCACGGGCTACACCTTC. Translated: CASSIRRGQGTGYTF.

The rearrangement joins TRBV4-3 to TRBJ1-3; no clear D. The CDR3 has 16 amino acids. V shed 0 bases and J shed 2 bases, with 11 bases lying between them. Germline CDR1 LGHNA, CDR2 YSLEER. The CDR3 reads CASSQDSAGTGNTIYF. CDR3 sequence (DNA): TGCGCCAGCAGCCAAGATAGCGCCGGGACTGGAAACACCATATATTTT.

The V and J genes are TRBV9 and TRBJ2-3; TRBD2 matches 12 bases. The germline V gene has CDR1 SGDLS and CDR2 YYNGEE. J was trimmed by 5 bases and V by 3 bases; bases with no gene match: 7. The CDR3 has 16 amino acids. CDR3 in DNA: TGTGCCAGCAGCGCCTCTAGCGGGAGGGCCGGAGATACGCAGTATTTT. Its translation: CASSASSGRAGDTQYF.

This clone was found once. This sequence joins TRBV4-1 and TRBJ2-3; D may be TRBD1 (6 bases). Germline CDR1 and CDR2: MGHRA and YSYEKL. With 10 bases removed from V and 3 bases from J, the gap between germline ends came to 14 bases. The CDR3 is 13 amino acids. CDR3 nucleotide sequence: TGCGCCACCGGACAGCGAGGGACAGATACGCAGTATTTT. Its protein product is CATGQRGTDTQYF.

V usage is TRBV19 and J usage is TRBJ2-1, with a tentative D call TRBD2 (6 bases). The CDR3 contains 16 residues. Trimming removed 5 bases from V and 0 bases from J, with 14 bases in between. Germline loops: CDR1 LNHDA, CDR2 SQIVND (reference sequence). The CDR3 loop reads CASSVGSLVSYNEQFF. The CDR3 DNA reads TGTGCCAGTAGTGTCGGGAGTCTCGTCTCCTACAATGAGCAGTTCTTC.

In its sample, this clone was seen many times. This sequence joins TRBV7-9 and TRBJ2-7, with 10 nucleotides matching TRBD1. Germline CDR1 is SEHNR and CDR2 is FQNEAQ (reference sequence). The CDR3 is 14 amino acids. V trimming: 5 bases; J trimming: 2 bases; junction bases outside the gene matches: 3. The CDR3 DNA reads TGTGCCAGCAGCAGTGGGACAGGGGCCTACGAGCAGTACTTC. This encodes CASSSGTGAYEQYF.

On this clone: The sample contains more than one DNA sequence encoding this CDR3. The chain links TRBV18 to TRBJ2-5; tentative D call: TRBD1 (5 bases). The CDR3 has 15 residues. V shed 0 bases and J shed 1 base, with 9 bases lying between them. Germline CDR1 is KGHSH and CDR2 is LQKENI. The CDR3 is CASSPPRGTQETQYF. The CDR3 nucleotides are TGTGCCAGCTCACCACCTAGGGGTACCCAAGAGACCCAGTACTTC.

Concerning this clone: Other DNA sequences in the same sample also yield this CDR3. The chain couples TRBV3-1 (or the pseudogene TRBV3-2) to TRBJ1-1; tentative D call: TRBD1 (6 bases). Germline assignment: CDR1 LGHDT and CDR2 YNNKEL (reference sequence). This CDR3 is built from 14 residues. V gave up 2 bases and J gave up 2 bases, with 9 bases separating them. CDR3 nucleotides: TGTGCCAGCAGCCAATTACAGGGTAACACTGAAGCTTTCTTT. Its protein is CASSQLQGNTEAFF.

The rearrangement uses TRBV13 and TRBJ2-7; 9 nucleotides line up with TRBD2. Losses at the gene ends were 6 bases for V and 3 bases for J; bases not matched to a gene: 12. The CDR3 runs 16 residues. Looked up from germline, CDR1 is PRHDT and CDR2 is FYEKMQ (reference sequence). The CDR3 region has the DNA TGTGCCAGCAGATCTGGCGGCCTAGCGGGACGCTACGAGCAGTACTTC. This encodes CASRSGGLAGRYEQYF.

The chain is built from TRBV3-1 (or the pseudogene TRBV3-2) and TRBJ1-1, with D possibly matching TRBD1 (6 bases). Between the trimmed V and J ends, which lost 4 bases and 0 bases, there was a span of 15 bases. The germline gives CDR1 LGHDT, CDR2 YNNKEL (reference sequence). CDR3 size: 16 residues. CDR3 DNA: TGTGCCAGCAGCCCACGGACAGCGGTCATGAACACTGAAGCTTTCTTT. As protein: CASSPRTAVMNTEAFF.

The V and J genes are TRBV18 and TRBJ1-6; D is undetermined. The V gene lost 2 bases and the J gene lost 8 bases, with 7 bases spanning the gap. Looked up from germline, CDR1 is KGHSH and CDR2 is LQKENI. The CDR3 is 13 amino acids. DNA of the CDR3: TGTGCCAGCTCACCAAGATCGGATTCACCCCTCCACTTT. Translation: CASSPRSDSPLHF. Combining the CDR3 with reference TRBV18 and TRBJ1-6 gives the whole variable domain NAGVMQNPRHLVRRRGQEARLRCSPMKGHSHVYWYRQLPEEGLKFMVYLQKENIIDESGMPKERFSAEFPKEGPSILRIQQVVRGDSAAYFCASSPRSDSPLHFGNGTRLTVT.

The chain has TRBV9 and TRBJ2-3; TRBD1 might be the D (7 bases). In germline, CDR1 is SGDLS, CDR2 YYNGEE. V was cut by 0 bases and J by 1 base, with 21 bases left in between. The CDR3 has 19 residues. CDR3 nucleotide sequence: TGTGCCAGCAGCGTAGAAGGGGGGCCGGGGACAGAAGGCACAGATACGCAGTATTTT. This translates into CASSVEGGPGTEGTDTQYF.

This chain's CDR3 is CASRAGARGNEQFF. In DNA form, the CDR3 reads TGCGCCAGCAGGGCGGGAGCTCGTGGCAATGAGCAGTTCTTC. The chain uses TRBV10-2 and TRBJ2-1; 7 bases align to TRBD2. CDR1 and CDR2 (germline): WSHSY, SAAADI. The CDR3 covers 14 residues. J lost 6 bases, V lost 6 bases, and 8 bases had no gene match.

The CDR3 DNA follows: TGTGCCAGCGCCCTTGAGCCCAACAATCAGCCCCAGCATTTT. Its protein product is CASALEPNNQPQHF. The chain couples TRBV6-4 to TRBJ1-5; D not resolved. V lost 8 bases and J 3 bases, leaving 14 bases between the germline ends. Germline V gives CDR1 MRHNA, CDR2 SNTAGT. The CDR3 runs to 14 residues.